These 10 T cell receptor beta chains originate from one sample sequenced in a study of cytomegalovirus exposure and HLA in healthy donors. 60 Vbeta and 13 Jbeta primers were used in PCR. TCRdb's table, derived via immunoSEQ multiplex PCR, lists solely in-frame clones and lacks some. The sample has more than 150,000 clones, over 75% seen once. Material: PBMCs. The origin of the receptors is a man aged 50-60 years in good health and CMV-seropositive.

The table lists this clone with a few counts. This sequence joins TRBV11-2 and TRBJ2-7; 8 bases line up with TRBD2. The CDR3 loop spans 15 amino acids. With 1 base clipped from V and 4 bases from J, the junction kept 6 bases outside the gene matches. CDR1 and CDR2 from the germline V gene are SGHAT and FQNNGV. The CDR3 sequence: CASSLGIGGGYEQYF. The CDR3 coding sequence is TGTGCCAGCAGCTTAGGAATCGGGGGGGGGTACGAGCAGTACTTC.

The gene calls are TRBV7-8 and TRBJ1-1, with D hard to call. CDR3 length equals 15 residues. CDR1 is SGHVS and CDR2 is FQNEAQ in the germline V gene. Trimming removed 1 base at V and 3 bases at J, with 12 bases between. The CDR3, as DNA: TGTGCCAGCAGCTTAGGTCCAATGAGGGACACTGAAGCTTTCTTT. Protein sequence: CASSLGPMRDTEAFF.

This chain uses TRBV27 with TRBJ2-1, with 9 bases aligning to TRBD1. This CDR3 is built from 15 residues. Trimming cost V 5 bases and J 6 bases; bases outside gene matches: 8. From germline, CDR1 is MNHEY and CDR2 SMNVEV (reference sequence). The CDR3 sequence: CASSTQRTGVNEQFF. CDR3 DNA sequence: TGTGCCAGCAGTACGCAACGGACAGGGGTCAATGAGCAGTTCTTC.

The count of this clone is one. The V and J genes are TRBV27 and TRBJ2-1, with D unclear. The CDR3 contains 13 residues. V was cut by 8 bases and J by 7 bases, with 15 bases left in between. The germline gives CDR1 MNHEY, CDR2 SMNVEV (reference sequence). The CDR3 spells CASRFAPRNEQFF. The DNA for the CDR3 is TGTGCCAGCCGATTTGCCCCCCGGAATGAGCAGTTCTTC.

The chain joins TRBV14 to TRBJ1-3, with D unresolved. Trimming shortened V by 0 bases and J by 0 bases, and 6 bases separated the two germline ends. The CDR3 is 15 amino acids. The germline gives CDR1 SGHDN, CDR2 FVKESK. DNA of the CDR3: TGTGCCAGCAGCCAAGAACACACCTCTGGAAACACCATATATTTT. Translated, it gives CASSQEHTSGNTIYF.

This clone has only a few counts. V and J are TRBV29-1 and TRBJ2-1; 10 bases map to TRBD2. Germline V gene sequence: CDR1 SQVTM, CDR2 ANQGSEA. This CDR3 contains 13 residues. The V segment lost 7 bases and the J segment 4 bases; nucleotides outside the gene matches: 4. The CDR3 DNA is TGCAGCGAGAGCGGGGGGGTTTACAATGAGCAGTTCTTC. Protein product: CSESGGVYNEQFF.

This clone is a singleton in its sample. The chain links TRBV19 to TRBJ2-2; 8 bases map to TRBD1. The V gene end was trimmed by 7 bases and the J gene end by 4 bases; junction bases not matched to a gene: 5. CDR3 length: 14 residues. Germline-derived CDR1 and CDR2 are LNHDA and SQIVND (reference sequence). The CDR3 here is CASTRTGFTGELFF. CDR3 coding DNA: TGTGCCAGTACCCGGACAGGGTTCACCGGGGAGCTGTTTTTT.

This clone was seen a single time. This rearrangement joins TRBV19 to TRBJ1-1; D unresolved. There are 13 residues in the CDR3. V was cut by 0 bases and J by 5 bases, with 7 bases left in between. The germline gives CDR1 LNHDA, CDR2 SQIVND (reference sequence). The CDR3 loop is CASSIETGTEAFF. The CDR3 coding sequence is TGTGCCAGTAGTATAGAGACGGGAACTGAAGCTTTCTTT.

The genes are TRBV9 and TRBJ1-3; no definite D call. The germline V and J ends were trimmed by 5 bases and 4 bases, with 7 bases remaining between them. This CDR3 region has 12 residues. Germline CDR1 is SGDLS and CDR2 is YYNGEE. CDR3 sequence (DNA): TGTGCCAGCAGATCAGGCGGAAACACCATATATTTT. Its translation is CASRSGGNTIYF.

The rearrangement joins TRBV9 to TRBJ2-5, with 11 bases aligning to TRBD2. Looked up from germline, CDR1 is SGDLS and CDR2 is YYNGEE. The J segment lost 3 bases and the V segment lost 3 bases, leaving 4 bases of the junction unmatched. The CDR3 runs to 15 residues. CDR3 DNA sequence: TGTGCCAGCAGCGGGACTAGCGGGCAAAAAGAGACCCAGTACTTC. Translated, it gives CASSGTSGQKETQYF. Supplemented by reference TRBV9 and TRBJ2-5, the full variable domain reads DSGVTQTPKHLITATGQRVTLRCSPRSGDLSVYWYQQSLDQGLQFLIQYYNGEERAKGNILERFSAQQFPDLHSELNLSSLELGDSALYFCASSGTSGQKETQYFGPGTRLLVL.